There are a few counts of the clone carrying this T cell receptor (beta chain). This may arise from a read error, as a much more abundant clone is one base away. This entry comes from a study of blood T cells in healthy people across ages. Combining a sample-barcoded 5' primer with a J-beta primer mix, a second PCR ran for roughly 7 to 12 cycles. The template-switch adaptor, which had 12 random nucleotides, put a tag on each cDNA molecule. MiXCR, run by TCRdb on the 5' RACE reads, gives a single entry per CDR3 protein. The sample holds 750,000 to 1,000,000 distinct CDR3 sequences, around 29% seen once. Trimming took 0 bases from V and 13 from J; bases not matched to a gene: 12. This CDR3 is 16 amino acids long. A minimum of 6 million PBMCs was isolated per sample. A further study also used this sample, focusing on T cells of mothers and their children.

This sequence joins TRBV12-3 or TRBV12-4 and TRBJ2-4; TRBD2 matches at 10 bases. The sample comprised blood. The receptor was derived from a woman aged 40 to 49 in good health. CDR3 in DNA: TGTGCCAGCAGTTTAGCTAGCGGGGGGTCCTACAATGAGCAGTACTTC. This codes for CASSLASGGSYNEQYF.